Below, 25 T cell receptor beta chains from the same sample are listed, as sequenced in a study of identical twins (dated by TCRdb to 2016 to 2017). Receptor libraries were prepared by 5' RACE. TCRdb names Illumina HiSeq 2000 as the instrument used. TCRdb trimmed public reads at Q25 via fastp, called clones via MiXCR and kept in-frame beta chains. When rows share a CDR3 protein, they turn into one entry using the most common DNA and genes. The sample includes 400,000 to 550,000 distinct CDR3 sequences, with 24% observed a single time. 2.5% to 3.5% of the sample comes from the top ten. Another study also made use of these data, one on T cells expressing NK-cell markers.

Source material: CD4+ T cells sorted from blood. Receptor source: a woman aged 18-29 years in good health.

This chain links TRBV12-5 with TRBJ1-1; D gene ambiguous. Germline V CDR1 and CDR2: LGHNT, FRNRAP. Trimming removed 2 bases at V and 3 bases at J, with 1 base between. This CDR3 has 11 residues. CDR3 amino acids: CASGLYTEAFF. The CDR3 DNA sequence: TGTGCTAGTGGTTTGTACACTGAAGCTTTCTTT.

DNA for the CDR3: TGTGCCAGCAGAGGGTTTGGAAACTATGGCTACACCTTC. It codes for CASRGFGNYGYTF. V is TRBV11-2 and J is TRBJ1-2; D gene unclear. This CDR3 is 13 amino acids long. Germline V gives CDR1 SGHAT, CDR2 FQNNGV. The V end was cut by 6 bases, the J end by 2 bases, with 10 bases between. Full variable domain (rest looked up from reference TRBV11-2 and TRBJ1-2): EAGVAQSPRYKIIEKRQSVAFWCNPISGHATLYWYQQILGQGPKLLIQFQNNGVVDDSQLPKDRFSAERLKGVDSTLKIQPAKLEDSAVYLCASRGFGNYGYTFGSGTRLTVV.

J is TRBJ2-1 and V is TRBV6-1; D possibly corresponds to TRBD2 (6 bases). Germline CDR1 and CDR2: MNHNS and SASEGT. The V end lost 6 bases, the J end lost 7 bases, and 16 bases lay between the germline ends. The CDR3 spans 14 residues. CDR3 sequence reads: CASSSRGTRNEQFF. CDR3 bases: TGTGCCAGCAGCTCCCGCGGGACCCGGAATGAGCAGTTCTTC.

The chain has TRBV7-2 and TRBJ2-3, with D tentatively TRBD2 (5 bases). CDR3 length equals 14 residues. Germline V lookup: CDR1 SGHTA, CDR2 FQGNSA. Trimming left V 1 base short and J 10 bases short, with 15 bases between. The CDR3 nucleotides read TGTGCCAGCAGCTTAGTGGTTCGGGGTGGTGCGCAGTATTTT. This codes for CASSLVVRGGAQYF.

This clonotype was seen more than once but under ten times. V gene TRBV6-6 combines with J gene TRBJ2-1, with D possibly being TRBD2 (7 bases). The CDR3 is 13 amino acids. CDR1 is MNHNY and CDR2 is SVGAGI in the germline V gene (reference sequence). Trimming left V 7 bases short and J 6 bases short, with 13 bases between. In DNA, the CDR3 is TGTGCCAGCAAGGCGGGGGCCCCCAATGAGCAGTTCTTC. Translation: CASKAGAPNEQFF.

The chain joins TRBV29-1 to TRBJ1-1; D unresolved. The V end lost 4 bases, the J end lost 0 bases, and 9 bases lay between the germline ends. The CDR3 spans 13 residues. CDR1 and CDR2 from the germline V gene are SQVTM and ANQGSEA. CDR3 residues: CSVGSQMNTEAFF. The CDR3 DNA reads TGCAGCGTTGGTAGTCAGATGAACACTGAAGCTTTCTTT.

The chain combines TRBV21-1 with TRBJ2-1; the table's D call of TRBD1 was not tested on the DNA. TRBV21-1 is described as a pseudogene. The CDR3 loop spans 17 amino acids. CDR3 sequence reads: CASAPTGPLLSYNEQFF. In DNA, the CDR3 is TGTGCCAGCGCACCGACAGGGCCCCTTTTGTCCTACAATGAGCAGTTCTTC.

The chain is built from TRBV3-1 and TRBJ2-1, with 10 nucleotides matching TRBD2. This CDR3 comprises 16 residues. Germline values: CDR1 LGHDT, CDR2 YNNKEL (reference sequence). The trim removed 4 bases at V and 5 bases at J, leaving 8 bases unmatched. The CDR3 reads CASSLWTSGADNEQFF. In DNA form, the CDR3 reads TGTGCCAGCAGCCTTTGGACTAGCGGAGCCGACAATGAGCAGTTCTTC.

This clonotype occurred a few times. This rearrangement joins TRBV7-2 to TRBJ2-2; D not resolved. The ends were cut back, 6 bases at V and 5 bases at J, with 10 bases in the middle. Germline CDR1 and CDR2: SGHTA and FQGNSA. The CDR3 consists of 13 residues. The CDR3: CASRRLITGELFF. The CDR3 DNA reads TGTGCCAGCAGGAGACTTATAACCGGGGAGCTGTTTTTT.

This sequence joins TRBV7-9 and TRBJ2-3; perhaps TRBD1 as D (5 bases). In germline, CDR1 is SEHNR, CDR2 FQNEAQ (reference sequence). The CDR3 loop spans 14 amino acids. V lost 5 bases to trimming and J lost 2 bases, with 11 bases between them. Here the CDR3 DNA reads TGTGCCAGCAGCCCCGGACATTTCACAGATACGCAGTATTTT. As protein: CASSPGHFTDTQYF.

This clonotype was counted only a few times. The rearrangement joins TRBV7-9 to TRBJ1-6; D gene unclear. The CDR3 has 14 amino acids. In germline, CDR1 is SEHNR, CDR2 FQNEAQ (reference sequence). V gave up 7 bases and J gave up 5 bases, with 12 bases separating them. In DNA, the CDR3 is TGTGCCAGCACTCGGGAGACCGATAATTCACCCCTCCACTTT. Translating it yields CASTRETDNSPLHF.

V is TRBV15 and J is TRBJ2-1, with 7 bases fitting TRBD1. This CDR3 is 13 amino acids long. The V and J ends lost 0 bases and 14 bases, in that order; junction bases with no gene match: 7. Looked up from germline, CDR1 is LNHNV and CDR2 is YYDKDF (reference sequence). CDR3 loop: CATSRDPDRHEFF. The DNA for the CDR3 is TGTGCCACCAGCAGAGATCCGGACAGGCATGAGTTCTTC.

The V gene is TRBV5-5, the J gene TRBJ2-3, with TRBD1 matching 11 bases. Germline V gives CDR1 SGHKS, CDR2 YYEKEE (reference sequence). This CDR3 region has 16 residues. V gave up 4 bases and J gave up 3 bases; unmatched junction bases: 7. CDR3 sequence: CASSRGQGALTDTQYF. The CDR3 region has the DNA TGTGCCAGCAGCAGAGGACAGGGGGCTTTGACAGATACGCAGTATTTT.

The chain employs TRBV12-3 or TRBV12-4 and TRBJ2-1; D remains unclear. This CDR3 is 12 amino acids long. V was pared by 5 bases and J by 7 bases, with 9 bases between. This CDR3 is CASSRVQNEQFF. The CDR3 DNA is TGTGCCAGCAGTCGAGTTCAGAATGAGCAGTTCTTC.

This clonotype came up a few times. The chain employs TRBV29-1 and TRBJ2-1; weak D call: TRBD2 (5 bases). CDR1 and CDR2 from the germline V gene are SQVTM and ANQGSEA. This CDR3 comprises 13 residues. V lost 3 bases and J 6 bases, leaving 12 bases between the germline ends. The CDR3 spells CSVDDFTSNEQFF. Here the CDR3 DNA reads TGCAGCGTTGACGACTTTACTAGCAATGAGCAGTTCTTC.

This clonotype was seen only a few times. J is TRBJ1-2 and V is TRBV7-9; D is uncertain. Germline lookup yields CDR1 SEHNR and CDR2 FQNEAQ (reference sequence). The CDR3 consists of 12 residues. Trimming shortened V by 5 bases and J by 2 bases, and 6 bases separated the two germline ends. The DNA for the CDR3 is TGTGCCAGCAGCACCCGGAACTATGGCTACACCTTC. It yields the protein CASSTRNYGYTF.

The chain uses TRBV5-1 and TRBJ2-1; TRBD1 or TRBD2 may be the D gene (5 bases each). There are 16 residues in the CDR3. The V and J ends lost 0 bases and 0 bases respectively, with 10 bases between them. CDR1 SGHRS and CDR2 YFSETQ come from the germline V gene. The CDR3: CASSLAGASSYNEQFF. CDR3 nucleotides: TGCGCCAGCAGCTTGGCCGGGGCGAGCTCCTACAATGAGCAGTTCTTC.

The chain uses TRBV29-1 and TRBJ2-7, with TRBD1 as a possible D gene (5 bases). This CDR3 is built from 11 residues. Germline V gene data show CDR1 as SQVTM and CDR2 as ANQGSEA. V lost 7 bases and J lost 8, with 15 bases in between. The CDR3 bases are TGCAGCGGGGGCAATGGGGCGAAGCAGTACTTC. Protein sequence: CSGGNGAKQYF.

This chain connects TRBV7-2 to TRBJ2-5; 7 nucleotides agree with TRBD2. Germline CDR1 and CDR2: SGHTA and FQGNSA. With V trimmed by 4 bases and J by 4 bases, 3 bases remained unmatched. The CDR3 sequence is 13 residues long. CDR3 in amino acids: CASSSLASETQYF. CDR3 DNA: TGTGCCAGCAGCTCACTAGCGTCAGAGACCCAGTACTTC.

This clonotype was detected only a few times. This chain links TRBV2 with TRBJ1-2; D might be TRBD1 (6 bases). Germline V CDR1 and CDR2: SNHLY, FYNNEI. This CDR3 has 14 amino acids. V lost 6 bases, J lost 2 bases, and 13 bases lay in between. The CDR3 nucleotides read TGTGCCAGCAGCTTTCCTACAGGGAACTATGGCTACACCTTC. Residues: CASSFPTGNYGYTF.

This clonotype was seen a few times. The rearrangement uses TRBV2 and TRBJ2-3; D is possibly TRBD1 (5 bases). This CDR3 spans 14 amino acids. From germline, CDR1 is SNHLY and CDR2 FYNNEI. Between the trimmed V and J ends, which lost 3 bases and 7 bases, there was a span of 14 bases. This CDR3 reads CASSETRVANTQYF. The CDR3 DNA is TGTGCCAGCAGTGAGACCAGGGTAGCAAATACGCAGTATTTT.

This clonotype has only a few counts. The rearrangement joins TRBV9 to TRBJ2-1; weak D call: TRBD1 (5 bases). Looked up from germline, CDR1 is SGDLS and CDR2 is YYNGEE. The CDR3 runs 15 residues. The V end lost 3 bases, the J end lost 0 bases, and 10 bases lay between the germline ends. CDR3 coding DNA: TGTGCCAGCAGCGCCAGGGCTAGCTCCTACAATGAGCAGTTCTTC. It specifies CASSARASSYNEQFF.

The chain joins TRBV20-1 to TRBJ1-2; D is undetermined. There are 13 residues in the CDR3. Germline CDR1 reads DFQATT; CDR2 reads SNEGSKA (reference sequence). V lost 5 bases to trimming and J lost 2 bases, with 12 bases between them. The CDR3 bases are TGCAGTGCTCCTGACGGAAGGAACTATGGCTACACCTTC. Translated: CSAPDGRNYGYTF.

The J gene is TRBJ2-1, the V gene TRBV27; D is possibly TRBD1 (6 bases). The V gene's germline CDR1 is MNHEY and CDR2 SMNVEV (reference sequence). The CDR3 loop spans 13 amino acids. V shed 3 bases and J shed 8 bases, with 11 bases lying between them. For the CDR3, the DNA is TGTGCCAGCAGTTTCTTAAGACAGGATGAGCAGTTCTTC. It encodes CASSFLRQDEQFF.

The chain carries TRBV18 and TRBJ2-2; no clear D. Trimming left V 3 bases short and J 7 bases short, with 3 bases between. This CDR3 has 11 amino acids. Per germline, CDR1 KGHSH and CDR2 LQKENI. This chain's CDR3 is CASSPGGELFF. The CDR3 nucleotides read TGTGCCAGCTCACCGGGCGGGGAGCTGTTTTTT.